Listed below are T cell receptor beta chains from one sample, sequenced in a study of blood T cell repertoires in COVID-19. Profiled with immunoSEQ multiplex PCR; TCRdb holds only in-frame clones, not every one. The sample yields approximately 200,000 clones, 85% to 90% seen once. Sequencing input: peripheral blood. These receptors were collected from a young man with active or convalescent COVID-19. Both conserved end residues are trimmed from each CDR3.

ASSSEGGWGYGYT,TRBV11-2
ASSYARTGELF,TRBV6-6
AWGDRGSTNEKLF,TRBV30
ASRGTGTGELF,TRBV2
ASSLTQDYGYT,TRBV27
ASSFRGQSNQPQH,TRBV28
ASSRGQLGTNQPQH,TRBV7-2
ASSLYSTEAF,TRBV14
ASSPGDGYT,TRBV7-9
ASSATRELF,TRBV19
ASSLVSGGGTDTQY,TRBV5-1
ASSVGRGTDTQY,TRBV9
ASSLGGGEQF,TRBV5-4
ASSSLLRWGGADTQY,TRBV7-9
ATSRDHRGDQPQH,TRBV15
SAGAETQY,TRBV29-1
ASSFSGSFMWTDTQY,TRBV28
ASSLRAGANTGELF,TRBV5-4
ASSYTGGVNYGYT,TRBV6-5
ASSSDRGSRNTEAF,TRBV5-1
ASSFPKGSEILPPQH,TRBV5-8
ASSQRRRDSGNTIY,TRBV28
ASSLRTATSTDTQY,TRBV11-3
ASSLGAIGYT,TRBV12-3/TRBV12-4
ASRRDTISNQPQH,TRBV27